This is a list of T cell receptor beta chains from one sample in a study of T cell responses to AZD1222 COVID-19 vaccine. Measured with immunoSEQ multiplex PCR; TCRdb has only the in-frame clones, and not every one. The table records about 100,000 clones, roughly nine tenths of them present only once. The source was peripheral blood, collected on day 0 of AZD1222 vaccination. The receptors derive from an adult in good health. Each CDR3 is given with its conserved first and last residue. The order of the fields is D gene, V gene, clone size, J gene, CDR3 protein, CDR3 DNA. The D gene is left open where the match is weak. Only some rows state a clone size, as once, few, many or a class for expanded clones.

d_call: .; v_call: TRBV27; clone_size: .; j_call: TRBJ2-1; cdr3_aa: CASSLSSTYNEQFF; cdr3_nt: TGTGCCAGCAGTTTGAGTTCTACCTACAATGAGCAGTTCTTC
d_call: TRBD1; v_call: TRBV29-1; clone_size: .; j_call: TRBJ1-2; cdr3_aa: CSVAGQNYGYTF; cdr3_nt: TGCAGCGTTGCGGGACAGAACTATGGCTACACCTTC
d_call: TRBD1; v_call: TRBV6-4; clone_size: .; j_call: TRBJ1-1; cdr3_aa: CASSDTDRGVTEAFF; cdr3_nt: TGTGCCAGCAGTGACACGGACAGGGGGGTCACTGAAGCTTTCTTT
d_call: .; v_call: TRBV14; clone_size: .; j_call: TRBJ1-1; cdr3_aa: CASSQVLGGDTEAFF; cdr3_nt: TGTGCCAGCAGCCAAGTTTTGGGGGGGGACACTGAAGCTTTCTTT
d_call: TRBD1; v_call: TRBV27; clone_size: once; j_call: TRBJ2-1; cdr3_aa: CASSTGGPWNEQFF; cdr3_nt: TGTGCCAGCTCGACAGGGGGCCCATGGAATGAGCAGTTCTTC
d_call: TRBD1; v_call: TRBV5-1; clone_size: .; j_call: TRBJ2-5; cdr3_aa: CASSISGTVQETQYF; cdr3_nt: TGCGCCAGCAGCATCTCGGGGACAGTCCAAGAGACCCAGTACTTC
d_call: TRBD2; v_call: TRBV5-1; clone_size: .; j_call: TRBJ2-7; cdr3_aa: CASSPDPGLAAEQYF; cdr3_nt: TGCGCCAGCAGCCCCGATCCGGGACTAGCAGCCGAGCAGTACTTC
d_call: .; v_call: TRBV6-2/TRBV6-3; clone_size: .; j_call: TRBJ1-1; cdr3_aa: CASSYSNGNTEAFF; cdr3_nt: TGTGCCAGCAGTTACTCGAACGGGAACACTGAAGCTTTCTTT
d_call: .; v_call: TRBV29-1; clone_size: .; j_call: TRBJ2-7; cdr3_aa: CSVEVVGLPYEQYF; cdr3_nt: TGCAGCGTTGAAGTGGTGGGCCTCCCCTACGAGCAGTACTTC
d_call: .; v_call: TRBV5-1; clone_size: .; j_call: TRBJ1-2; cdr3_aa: CASSLGGVSLGYTF; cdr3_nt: TGCGCCAGCAGCTTGGGGGGAGTCTCCCTTGGCTACACCTTC
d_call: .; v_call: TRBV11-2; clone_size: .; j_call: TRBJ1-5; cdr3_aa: CASSLQADNQPQHF; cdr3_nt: TGTGCCAGCAGCTTACAGGCGGACAATCAGCCCCAGCATTTT
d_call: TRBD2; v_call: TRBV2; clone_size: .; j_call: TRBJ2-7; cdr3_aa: CASSAGLAGTVYEQYF; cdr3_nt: TGTGCCAGCAGCGCAGGACTAGCGGGGACCGTCTACGAGCAGTACTTC
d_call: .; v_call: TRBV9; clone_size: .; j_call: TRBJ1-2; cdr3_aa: CASSVDGANYGYTF; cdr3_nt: TGTGCCAGCAGCGTAGACGGAGCTAACTATGGCTACACCTTC
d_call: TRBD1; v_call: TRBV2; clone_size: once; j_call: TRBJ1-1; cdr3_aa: CASRKGQENTEAFF; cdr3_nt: TGTGCCAGCAGAAAGGGACAGGAGAACACTGAAGCTTTCTTT
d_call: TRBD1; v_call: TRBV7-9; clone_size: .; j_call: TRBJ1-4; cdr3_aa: CASSSGQGATNEKLFF; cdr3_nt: TGTGCCAGCAGCTCCGGACAGGGGGCGACTAATGAAAAACTGTTTTTT
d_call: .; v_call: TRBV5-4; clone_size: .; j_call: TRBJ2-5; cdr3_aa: CASSPAQRETQYF; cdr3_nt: TGTGCCAGCAGCCCAGCCCAGCGGGAGACCCAGTACTTC
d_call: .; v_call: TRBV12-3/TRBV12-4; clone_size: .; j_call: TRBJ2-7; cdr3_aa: CASTIGISDGQYF; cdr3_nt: TGTGCCAGCACTATCGGGATCTCCGACGGGCAGTACTTC
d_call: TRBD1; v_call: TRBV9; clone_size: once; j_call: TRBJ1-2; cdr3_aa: CASSVADRERGGYTF; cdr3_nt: TGTGCCAGCAGCGTAGCGGACAGGGAAAGAGGCGGCTACACCTTC
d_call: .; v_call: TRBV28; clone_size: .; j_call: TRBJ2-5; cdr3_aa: CASSRPGTAGETQYF; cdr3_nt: TGTGCCAGCAGCCGACCCGGGACGGCCGGGGAGACCCAGTACTTC
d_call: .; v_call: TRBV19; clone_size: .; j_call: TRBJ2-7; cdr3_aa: CASRTDRGGTYEQYF; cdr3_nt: TGTGCCAGTAGGACGGACAGAGGGGGGACCTACGAGCAGTACTTC
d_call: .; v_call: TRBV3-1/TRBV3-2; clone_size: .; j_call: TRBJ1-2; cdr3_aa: CASSQAGDLAYGYTF; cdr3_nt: TGTGCCAGCAGCCAGGCAGGGGACCTGGCCTATGGCTACACCTTC
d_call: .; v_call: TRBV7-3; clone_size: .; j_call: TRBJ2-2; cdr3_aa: CASSPDHTNTGELFF; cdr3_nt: TGTGCCAGCAGTCCGGACCATACGAACACCGGGGAGCTGTTTTTT
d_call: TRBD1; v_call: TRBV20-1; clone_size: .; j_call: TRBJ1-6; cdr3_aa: CSASPRYRGLGSPLHF; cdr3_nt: TGCAGTGCTAGTCCCCGGTACAGGGGGCTAGGTTCACCCCTCCACTTT
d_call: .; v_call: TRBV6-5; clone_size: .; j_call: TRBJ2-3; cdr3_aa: CASNPWLTSTDTQYF; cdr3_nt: TGTGCCAGCAATCCGTGGCTTACTAGCACAGATACGCAGTATTTT
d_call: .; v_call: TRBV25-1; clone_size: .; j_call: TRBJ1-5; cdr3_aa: CASQYQPQHF; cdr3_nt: TGTGCCAGCCAATATCAGCCCCAGCATTTT
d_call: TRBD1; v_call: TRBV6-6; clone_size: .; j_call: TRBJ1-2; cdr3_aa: CASLNYRGSGYTF; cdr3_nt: TGTGCCAGCCTTAACTACAGGGGAAGCGGCTACACCTTC
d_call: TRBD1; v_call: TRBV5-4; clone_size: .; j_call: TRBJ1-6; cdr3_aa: CASSRAGGEVNSPLHF; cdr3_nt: TGTGCCAGCAGCCGCGCAGGGGGCGAGGTTAATTCACCCCTCCACTTT
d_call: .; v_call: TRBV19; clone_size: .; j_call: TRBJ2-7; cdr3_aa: CASSISRDSYEQYF; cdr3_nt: TGTGCCAGTAGTATCTCTAGGGACTCCTACGAGCAGTACTTC
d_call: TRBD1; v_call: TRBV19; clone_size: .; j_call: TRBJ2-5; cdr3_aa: CASSMGTAPGETQYF; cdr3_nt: TGTGCCAGTAGTATGGGGACAGCTCCGGGGGAGACCCAGTACTTC
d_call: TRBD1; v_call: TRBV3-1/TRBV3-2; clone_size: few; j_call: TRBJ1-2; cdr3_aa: CASSQLGTVSGYTF; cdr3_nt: TGTGCCAGCAGCCAACTAGGGACAGTTTCTGGCTACACCTTC
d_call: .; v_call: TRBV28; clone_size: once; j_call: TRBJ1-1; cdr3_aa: CASRSGFMLAFF; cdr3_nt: TGTGCCAGCAGATCAGGGTTTATGCTAGCTTTCTTT
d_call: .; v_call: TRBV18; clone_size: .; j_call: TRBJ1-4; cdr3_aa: CASSPPGDSRNEKLFF; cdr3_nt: TGTGCCAGCTCACCACCAGGCGACAGTCGTAATGAAAAACTGTTTTTT
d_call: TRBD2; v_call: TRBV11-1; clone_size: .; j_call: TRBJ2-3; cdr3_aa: CASSLGLAGETDTQYF; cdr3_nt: TGTGCCAGCAGCTTAGGACTAGCGGGAGAAACCGATACGCAGTATTTT
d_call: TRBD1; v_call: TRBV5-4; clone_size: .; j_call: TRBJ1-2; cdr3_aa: CASSVDRGYGYTF; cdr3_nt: TGTGCCAGCAGCGTGGACAGGGGCTATGGCTACACCTTC
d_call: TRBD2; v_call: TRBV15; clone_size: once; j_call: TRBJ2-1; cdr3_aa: CATSRDQTSGNEQFF; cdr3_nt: TGTGCCACCAGCAGAGATCAGACTAGCGGCAATGAGCAGTTCTTC
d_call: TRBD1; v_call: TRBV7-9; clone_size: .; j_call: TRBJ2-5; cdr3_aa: CASSPGQGGWETQYF; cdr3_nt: TGTGCCAGCAGCCCGGGACAGGGAGGTTGGGAGACCCAGTACTTC
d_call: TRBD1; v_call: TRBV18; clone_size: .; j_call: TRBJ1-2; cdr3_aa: CASGRDRSYGYTF; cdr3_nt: TGTGCCAGCGGCCGGGACAGGTCCTATGGCTACACCTTC
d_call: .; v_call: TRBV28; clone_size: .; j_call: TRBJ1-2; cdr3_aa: CASSLWWRVSGGYTF; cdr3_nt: TGTGCCAGCAGTTTGTGGTGGAGGGTCTCAGGTGGCTACACCTTC
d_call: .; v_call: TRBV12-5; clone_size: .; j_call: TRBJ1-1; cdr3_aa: CASGLMMRPTEAFF; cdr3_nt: TGTGCTAGTGGTTTGATGATGAGGCCCACTGAAGCTTTCTTT
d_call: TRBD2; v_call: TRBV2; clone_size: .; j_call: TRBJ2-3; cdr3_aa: CASLPRLAGSDTQYF; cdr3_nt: TGTGCCAGCCTCCCCCGACTAGCGGGCTCAGATACGCAGTATTTT
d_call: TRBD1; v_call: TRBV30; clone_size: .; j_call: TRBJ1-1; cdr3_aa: CAWSGQGGEAFF; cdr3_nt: TGTGCCTGGAGTGGACAGGGCGGTGAAGCTTTCTTT
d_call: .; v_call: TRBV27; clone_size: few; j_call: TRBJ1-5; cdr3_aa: CASGERGLGPQHF; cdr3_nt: TGTGCCAGCGGCGAGCGGGGCTTAGGGCCCCAGCATTTT
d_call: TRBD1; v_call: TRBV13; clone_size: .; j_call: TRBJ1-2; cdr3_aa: CASNRDRSNYGYTF; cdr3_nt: TGTGCCAGCAACCGGGACAGAAGTAACTATGGCTACACCTTC
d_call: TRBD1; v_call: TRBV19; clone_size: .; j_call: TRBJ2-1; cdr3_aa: CASSWRTGQGTEQFF; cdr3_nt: TGTGCCAGTAGCTGGCGTACGGGACAGGGTACTGAGCAGTTCTTC
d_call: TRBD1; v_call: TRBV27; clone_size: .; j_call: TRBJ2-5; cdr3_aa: CASSANRGYQETQYF; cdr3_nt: TGTGCCAGCAGTGCAAACAGGGGTTACCAAGAGACCCAGTACTTC
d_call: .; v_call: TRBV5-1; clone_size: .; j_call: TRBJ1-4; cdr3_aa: CASSFFGGAEKLFF; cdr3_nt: TGCGCCAGCAGCTTTTTCGGGGGTGCGGAAAAACTGTTTTTT
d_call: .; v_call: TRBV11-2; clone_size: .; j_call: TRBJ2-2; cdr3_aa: CASSFARGSHDTGELFF; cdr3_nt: TGTGCCAGCAGCTTTGCAAGGGGGAGCCACGACACCGGGGAGCTGTTTTTT
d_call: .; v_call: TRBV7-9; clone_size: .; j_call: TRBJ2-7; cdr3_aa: CASSSPTGTYEQYF; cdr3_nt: TGTGCCAGCAGCTCACCCACAGGGACCTACGAGCAGTACTTC
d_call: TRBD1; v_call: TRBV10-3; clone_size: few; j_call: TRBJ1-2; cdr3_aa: CAADPGQGTEDGYTF; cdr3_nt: TGTGCCGCCGACCCCGGACAGGGGACAGAAGATGGCTACACCTTC
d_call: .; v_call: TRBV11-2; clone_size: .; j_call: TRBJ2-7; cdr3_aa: CASSLAFSFGEQYF; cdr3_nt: TGTGCCAGCAGCTTAGCTTTCAGCTTCGGGGAGCAGTACTTC
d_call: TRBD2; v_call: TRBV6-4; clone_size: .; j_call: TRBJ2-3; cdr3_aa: CASSGSGSTDTQYF; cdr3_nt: TGTGCCAGCAGTGGTAGCGGGAGCACAGATACGCAGTATTTT
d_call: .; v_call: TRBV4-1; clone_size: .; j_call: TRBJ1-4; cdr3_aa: CASSQVIQGNEKLFF; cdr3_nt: TGCGCCAGCAGCCAAGTTATACAGGGAAATGAAAAACTGTTTTTT
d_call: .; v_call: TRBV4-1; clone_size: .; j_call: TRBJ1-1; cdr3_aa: CASSPVGNTEAFF; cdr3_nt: TGCGCCAGCAGCCCGGTGGGGAACACTGAAGCTTTCTTT
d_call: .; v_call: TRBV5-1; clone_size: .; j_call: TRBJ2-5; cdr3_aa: CASSFKGAETQYF; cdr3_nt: TGCGCCAGCAGCTTCAAGGGTGCAGAGACCCAGTACTTC
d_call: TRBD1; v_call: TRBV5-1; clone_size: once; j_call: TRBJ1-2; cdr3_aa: CASSLPGGGSSGYTF; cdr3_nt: TGCGCCAGCAGCCTCCCCGGAGGGGGCTCGAGCGGCTACACCTTC
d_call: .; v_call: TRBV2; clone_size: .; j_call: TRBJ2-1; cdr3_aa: CASSGYNEQFF; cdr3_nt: TGTGCCAGCAGTGGATACAATGAGCAGTTCTTC
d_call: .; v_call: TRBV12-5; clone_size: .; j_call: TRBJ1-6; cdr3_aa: CASGAYRGPLHF; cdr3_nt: TGTGCTAGTGGTGCCTACCGGGGGCCCCTCCACTTT